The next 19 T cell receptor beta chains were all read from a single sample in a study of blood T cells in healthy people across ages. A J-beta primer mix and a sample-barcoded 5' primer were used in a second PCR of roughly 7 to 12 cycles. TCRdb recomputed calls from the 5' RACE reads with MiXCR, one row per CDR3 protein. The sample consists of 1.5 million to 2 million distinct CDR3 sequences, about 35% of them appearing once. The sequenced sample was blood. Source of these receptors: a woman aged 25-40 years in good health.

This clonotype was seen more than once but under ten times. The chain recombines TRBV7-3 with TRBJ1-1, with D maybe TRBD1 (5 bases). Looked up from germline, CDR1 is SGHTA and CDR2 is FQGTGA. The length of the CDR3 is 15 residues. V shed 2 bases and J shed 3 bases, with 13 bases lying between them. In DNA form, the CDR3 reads TGTGCCAGCAGCTTATCCCCCTCAGGGTACACTGAAGCTTTCTTT. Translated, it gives CASSLSPSGYTEAFF. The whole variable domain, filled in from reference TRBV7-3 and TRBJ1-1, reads GAGVSQTPSNKVTEKGKYVELRCDPISGHTALYWYRQSLGQGPEFLIYFQGTGAADDSGLPNDRFFAVRPEGSVSTLKIQRTERGDSAVYLCASSLSPSGYTEAFFGQGTRLTVV.

For the CDR3, the DNA is TGTGCCAGCAGCGCCGACAGGGGGAGGTTCTACGAGCAGTACTTC. It yields the protein CASSADRGRFYEQYF. This rearrangement joins TRBV7-9 to TRBJ2-5, with 9 nucleotides matching TRBD1. The J call could be wrong; TRBJ2-7 is a better fit for the DNA end. Germline V lookup: CDR1 SEHNR, CDR2 FQNEAQ (reference sequence). This CDR3 is 15 amino acids long.

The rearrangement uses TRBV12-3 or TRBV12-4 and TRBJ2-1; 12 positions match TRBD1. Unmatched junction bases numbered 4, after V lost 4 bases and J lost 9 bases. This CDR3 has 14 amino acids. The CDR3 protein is CASSYRDRGPEQFF. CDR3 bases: TGTGCCAGCAGTTACCGGGACAGGGGGCCTGAGCAGTTCTTC.

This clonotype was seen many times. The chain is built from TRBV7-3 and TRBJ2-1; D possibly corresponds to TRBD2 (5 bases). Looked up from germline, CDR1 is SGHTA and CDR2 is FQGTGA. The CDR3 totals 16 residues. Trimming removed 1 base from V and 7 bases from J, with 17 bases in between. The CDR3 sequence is CASSLNRGGQPNEQFF. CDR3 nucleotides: TGTGCCAGCAGCTTAAATCGGGGTGGCCAGCCGAATGAGCAGTTCTTC.

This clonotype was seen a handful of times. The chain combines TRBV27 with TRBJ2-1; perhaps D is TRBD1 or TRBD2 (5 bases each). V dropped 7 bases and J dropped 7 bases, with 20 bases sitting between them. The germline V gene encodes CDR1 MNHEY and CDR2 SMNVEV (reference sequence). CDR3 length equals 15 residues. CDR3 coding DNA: TGTGCCAGCAACCCTCGTGGGGGAAATAAAAATGAGCAGTTCTTC. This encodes CASNPRGGNKNEQFF.

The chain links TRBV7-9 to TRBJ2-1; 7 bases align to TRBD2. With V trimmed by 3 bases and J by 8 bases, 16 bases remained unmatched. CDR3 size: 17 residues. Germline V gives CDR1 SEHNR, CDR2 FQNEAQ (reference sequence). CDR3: CASSFTLGGLGGDEQFF. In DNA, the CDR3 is TGTGCCAGCAGCTTCACCTTAGGCGGACTAGGTGGCGATGAGCAGTTCTTC.

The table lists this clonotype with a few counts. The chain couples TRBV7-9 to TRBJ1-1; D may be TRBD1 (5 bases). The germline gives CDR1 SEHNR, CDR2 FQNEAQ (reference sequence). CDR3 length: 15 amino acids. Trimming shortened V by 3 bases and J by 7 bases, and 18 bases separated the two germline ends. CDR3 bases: TGTGCCAGCAGCTTGGGGTTTGGGGCACCTTATGAAGCTTTCTTT. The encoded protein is CASSLGFGAPYEAFF.

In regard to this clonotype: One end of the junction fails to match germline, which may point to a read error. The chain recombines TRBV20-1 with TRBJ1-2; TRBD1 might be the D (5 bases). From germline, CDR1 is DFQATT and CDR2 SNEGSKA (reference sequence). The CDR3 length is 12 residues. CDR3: CNASQGNYGYTF. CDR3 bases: TGCAATGCTAGCCAGGGAAACTATGGCTACACCTTC.

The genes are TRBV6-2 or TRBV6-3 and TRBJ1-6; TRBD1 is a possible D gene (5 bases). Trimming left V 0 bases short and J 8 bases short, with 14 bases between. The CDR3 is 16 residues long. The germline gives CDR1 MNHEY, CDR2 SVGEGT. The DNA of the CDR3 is TGTGCCAGCAGTTACTCGACAGTTCCCAGGGATTCACCCCTCCACTTT. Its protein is CASSYSTVPRDSPLHF.

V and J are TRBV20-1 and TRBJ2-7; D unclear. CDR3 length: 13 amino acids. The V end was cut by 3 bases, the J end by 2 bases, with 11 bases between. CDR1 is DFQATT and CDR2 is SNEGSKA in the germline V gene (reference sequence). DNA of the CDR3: TGCAGTGCTAGTGGTCGGTCGGCCTACGAGCAGTACTTC. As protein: CSASGRSAYEQYF.

In DNA, the CDR3 is TGTGCCAGCAGTTTGGTGGGGGGTCACACAGATACGCAGTATTTT. Its translation is CASSLVGGHTDTQYF. The chain uses TRBV12-3 or TRBV12-4 and TRBJ2-3; weak D call: TRBD2 (6 bases). The CDR3 runs 15 residues. V was cut by 3 bases and J by 2 bases, with 12 bases left in between.

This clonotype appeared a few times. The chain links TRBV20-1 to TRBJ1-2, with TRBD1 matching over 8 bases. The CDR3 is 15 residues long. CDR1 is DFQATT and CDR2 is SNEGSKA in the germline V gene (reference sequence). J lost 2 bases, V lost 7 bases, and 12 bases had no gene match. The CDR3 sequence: CSGSSGGAWNYGYTF. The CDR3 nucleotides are TGCAGTGGTAGTTCAGGGGGCGCTTGGAACTATGGCTACACCTTC.

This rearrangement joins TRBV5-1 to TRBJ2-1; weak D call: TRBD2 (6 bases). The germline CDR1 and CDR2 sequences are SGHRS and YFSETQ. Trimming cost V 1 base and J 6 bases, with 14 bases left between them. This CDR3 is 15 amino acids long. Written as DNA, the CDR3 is TGCGCCAGCAGCTTGTCAGTAGCGGCTAGCAATGAGCAGTTCTTC. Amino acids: CASSLSVAASNEQFF.

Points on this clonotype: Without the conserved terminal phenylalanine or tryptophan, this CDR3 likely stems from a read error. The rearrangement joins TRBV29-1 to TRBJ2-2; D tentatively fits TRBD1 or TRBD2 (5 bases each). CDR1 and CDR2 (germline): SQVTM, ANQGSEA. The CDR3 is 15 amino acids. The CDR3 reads CSVEDPIGTAGKLFC. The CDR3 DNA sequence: TGCAGCGTTGAAGACCCTATAGGGACCGCCGGGAAGCTGTTTTGT.

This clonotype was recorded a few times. The CDR3 DNA reads TGTGCCAGCAGCCACGGGACTAGCGGGGTCCCCTCTAGCACAGATACGCAGTATTTT. This codes for CASSHGTSGVPSSTDTQYF. This sequence joins TRBV27 and TRBJ2-3; 13 nucleotides line up with TRBD2. V shed 6 bases, J shed 0 bases, and the junction held 12 bases outside the gene matches. CDR3 length: 19 residues. Per germline, CDR1 MNHEY and CDR2 SMNVEV (reference sequence).

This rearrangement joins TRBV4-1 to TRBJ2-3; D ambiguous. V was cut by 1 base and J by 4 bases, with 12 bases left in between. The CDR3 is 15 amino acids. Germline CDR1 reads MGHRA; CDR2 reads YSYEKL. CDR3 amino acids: CASSQGRTPPDTQYF. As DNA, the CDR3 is TGCGCCAGCAGCCAAGGCCGAACTCCCCCAGATACGCAGTATTTT.

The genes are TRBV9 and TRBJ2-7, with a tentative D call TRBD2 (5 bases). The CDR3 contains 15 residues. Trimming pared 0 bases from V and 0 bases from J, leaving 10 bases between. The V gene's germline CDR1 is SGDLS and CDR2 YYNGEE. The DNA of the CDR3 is TGTGCCAGCAGCGTAGGGAGCGGATACTCCTACGAGCAGTACTTC. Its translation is CASSVGSGYSYEQYF.

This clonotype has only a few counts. CDR3 DNA sequence: TGTGCCACCGGACAGGGTTTAGGCTACAATGAGCAGTTCTTC. This gives the protein CATGQGLGYNEQFF. The chain uses TRBV6-1 and TRBJ2-1; 8 nucleotides agree with TRBD1. The CDR3 consists of 14 residues. CDR1 and CDR2 from the germline V gene are MNHNS and SASEGT. With 10 bases clipped from V and 3 bases from J, the junction kept 8 bases outside the gene matches.

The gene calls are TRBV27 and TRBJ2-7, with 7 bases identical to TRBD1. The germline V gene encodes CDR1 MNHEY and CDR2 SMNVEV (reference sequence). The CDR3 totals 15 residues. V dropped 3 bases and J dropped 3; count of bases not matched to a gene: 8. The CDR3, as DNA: TGTGCCAGCAGTTTCGCAGGGGGTGAAATCTACGAGCAGTACTTC. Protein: CASSFAGGEIYEQYF.